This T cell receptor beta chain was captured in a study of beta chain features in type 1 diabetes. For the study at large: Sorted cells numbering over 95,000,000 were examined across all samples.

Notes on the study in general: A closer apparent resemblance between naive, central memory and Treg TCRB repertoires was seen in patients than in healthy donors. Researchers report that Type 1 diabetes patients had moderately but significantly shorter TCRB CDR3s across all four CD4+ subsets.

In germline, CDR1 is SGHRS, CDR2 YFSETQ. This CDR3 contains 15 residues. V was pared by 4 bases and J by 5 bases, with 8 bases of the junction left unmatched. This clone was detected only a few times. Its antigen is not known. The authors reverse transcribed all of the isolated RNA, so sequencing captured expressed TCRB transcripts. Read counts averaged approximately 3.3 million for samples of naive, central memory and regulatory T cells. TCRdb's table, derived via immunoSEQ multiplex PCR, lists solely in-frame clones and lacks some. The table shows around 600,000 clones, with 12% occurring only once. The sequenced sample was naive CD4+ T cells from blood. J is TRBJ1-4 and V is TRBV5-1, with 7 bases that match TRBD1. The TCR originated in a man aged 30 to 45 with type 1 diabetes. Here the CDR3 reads CASSITGTENEKLFF. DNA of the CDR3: TGCGCCAGCAGCATTACCGGGACAGAAAATGAAAAACTGTTTTTT. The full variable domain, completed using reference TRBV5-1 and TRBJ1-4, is KAGVTQTPRYLIKTRGQQVTLSCSPISGHRSVSWYQQTPGQGLQFLFEYFSETQRNKGNFPGRFSGRQFSNSRSEMNVSTLELGDSALYLCASSITGTENEKLFFGSGTQLSVL.